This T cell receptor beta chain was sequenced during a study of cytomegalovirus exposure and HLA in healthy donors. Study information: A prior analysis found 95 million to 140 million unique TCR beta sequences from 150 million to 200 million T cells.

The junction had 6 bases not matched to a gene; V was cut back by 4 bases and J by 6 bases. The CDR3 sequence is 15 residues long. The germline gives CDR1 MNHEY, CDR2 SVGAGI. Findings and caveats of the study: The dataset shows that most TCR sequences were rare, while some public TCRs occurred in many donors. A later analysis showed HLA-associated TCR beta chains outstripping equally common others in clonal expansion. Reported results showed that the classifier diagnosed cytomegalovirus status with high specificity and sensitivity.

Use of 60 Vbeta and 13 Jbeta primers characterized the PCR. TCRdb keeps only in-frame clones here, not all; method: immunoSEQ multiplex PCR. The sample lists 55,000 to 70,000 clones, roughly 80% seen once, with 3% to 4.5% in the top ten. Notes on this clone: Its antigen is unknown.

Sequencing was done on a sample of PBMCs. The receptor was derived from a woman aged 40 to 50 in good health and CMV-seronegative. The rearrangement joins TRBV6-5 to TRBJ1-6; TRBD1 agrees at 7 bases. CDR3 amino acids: CASSWTGTVNSPLHF. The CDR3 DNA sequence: TGTGCCAGCAGTTGGACCGGGACAGTTAATTCACCCCTCCACTTT.